The 18 T cell receptor beta chains in this list originate from one sample, sequenced in a study of a mutant IDH1 vaccine in newly diagnosed glioma. Time point: baseline, week 1 (first vaccination visit). Treatment of the sample: pre-vaccination baseline after standard-of-care therapy. Method: immunoSEQ multiplex PCR; TCRdb's copy keeps in-frame clones and lacks some. The sample shows around 63,000 clones, about 90% of them seen only once. The material was PBMCs, obtained from a glioma patient treated with radiotherapy, temozolomide or both. The origin of the receptors is a man aged 50-59 years with glioma.

The CDR3 DNA follows: TGTGCCAGCAGCTGGACAGGGGGCAGTTTCTACGAGCAGTACTTC. It codes for CASSWTGGSFYEQYF. The V gene is TRBV5-4, the J gene TRBJ2-7, with 11 bases matching TRBD1. This CDR3 comprises 15 residues. V was clipped by 3 bases and J by 3 bases; unmatched bases: 5. From germline, CDR1 is SGHNT and CDR2 YYREEE (reference sequence).

The chain links TRBV5-4 to TRBJ2-7, with 10 positions matching TRBD1. Trimming took 0 bases from V and 6 from J; bases not matched to a gene: 9. CDR1 is SGHNT, CDR2 YYREEE, per germline (reference sequence). The CDR3 is made up of 16 amino acids. CDR3 protein: CASSLVAGTGASEQYF. CDR3 nucleotide sequence: TGTGCCAGCAGCTTGGTGGCCGGGACAGGGGCCTCCGAGCAGTACTTC.

CDR3 region: CASRGGGVMNTEAFF. For the CDR3, the DNA is TGTGCCAGCAGGGGTGGGGGGGTTATGAACACTGAAGCTTTCTTT. The chain recombines TRBV5-8 with TRBJ1-1; D perhaps matches TRBD1 (5 bases). The CDR3 totals 15 residues. V was trimmed by 5 bases and J by 0 bases, leaving 14 bases between them. Germline CDR1 and CDR2: SGHTS and YDEGEE. Filled out from reference TRBV5-8 and TRBJ1-1, the complete variable domain reads EAGVTQSPTHLIKTRGQQATLRCSPISGHTSVYWYQQALGLGLQFLLWYDEGEERNRGNFPPRFSGRQFPNYSSELNVNALELEDSALYLCASRGGGVMNTEAFFGQGTRLTVV.

The chain employs TRBV28 and TRBJ2-7, with a possible D match to TRBD1 (6 bases). Trimming stripped 2 bases from V and 2 bases from J, with 10 bases between. The germline gives CDR1 MDHEN, CDR2 SYDVKM. This CDR3 contains 14 residues. The DNA for the CDR3 is TGTGCCAGCAGTTTAGGACAGCCTGCCTACGAGCAGTACTTC. Its protein product is CASSLGQPAYEQYF.

CDR3 DNA sequence: TGTGCCAGCGGCAGGGGACTGAACACTGAAGCTTTCTTT. It codes for CASGRGLNTEAFF. The rearrangement links TRBV2 to TRBJ1-1, with D possibly being TRBD1 (6 bases). Germline-derived CDR1 and CDR2 are SNHLY and FYNNEI. The V gene lost 8 bases and the J gene lost 0 bases, with 10 bases spanning the gap. CDR3 length equals 13 residues.

The CDR3: CASNTGSGNEQFF. The CDR3, as DNA: TGTGCCAGCAACACCGGTTCGGGCAATGAGCAGTTCTTC. This chain links TRBV28 with TRBJ2-1; D is undetermined. The CDR3 extends over 13 amino acids. The germline V and J ends were trimmed by 7 bases and 6 bases, with 13 bases remaining between them. Per germline, CDR1 MDHEN and CDR2 SYDVKM.

This chain connects TRBV5-1 to TRBJ2-5; D gene ambiguous. Germline values: CDR1 SGHRS, CDR2 YFSETQ. V shed 0 bases and J shed 3 bases, with 0 bases lying between them. This CDR3 has 11 amino acids. The CDR3 protein is CASSLEETQYF. CDR3 bases: TGCGCCAGCAGCTTGGAAGAGACCCAGTACTTC.

This rearrangement joins TRBV27 to TRBJ1-1; D is perhaps TRBD1 (6 bases). The CDR3 extends over 14 amino acids. Trimming removed 6 bases at V and 2 bases at J, with 13 bases between. Germline-derived CDR1 and CDR2 are MNHEY and SMNVEV (reference sequence). The CDR3 region is CASRHPGVNTEAFF. CDR3 nucleotide sequence: TGTGCCAGCAGGCACCCAGGGGTTAACACTGAAGCTTTCTTT.

CDR3 loop: CASSARQGYQETQYF. The CDR3 nucleotides are TGTGCCAGCAGCGCAAGACAGGGGTACCAAGAGACCCAGTACTTC. V is TRBV5-4 and J is TRBJ2-5; 8 bases are shared with TRBD1. CDR1 is SGHNT, CDR2 YYREEE, per germline (reference sequence). CDR3 length equals 15 residues. Trimming removed 4 bases from V and 0 bases from J; junction bases left unmatched: 5.

The chain couples TRBV27 to TRBJ1-3; maybe TRBD1 (6 bases). Per the germline V gene, CDR1 is MNHEY and CDR2 is SMNVEV (reference sequence). CDR3 length: 18 amino acids. The V and J ends lost 4 bases and 6 bases respectively, with 25 bases between them. The CDR3 DNA reads TGTGCCAGCAGTTCTATACCCCCGGGCAGGGGCTTTGAAAACACCATATATTTT. This gives the protein CASSSIPPGRGFENTIYF.

The chain recombines TRBV27 with TRBJ1-1; TRBD1 agrees at 9 bases. This CDR3 comprises 17 residues. The germline V gene has CDR1 MNHEY and CDR2 SMNVEV (reference sequence). Trimming at V came to 5 bases and at J to 1 base, leaving 11 bases not matched to a gene. The CDR3: CASSPLDRGMANTEAFF. The DNA for the CDR3 is TGTGCCAGCAGTCCACTGGACAGGGGTATGGCGAACACTGAAGCTTTCTTT.

There are a few counts of this clone. This chain links TRBV29-1 with TRBJ1-1, with D possibly matching TRBD1 (6 bases). The CDR3 totals 14 residues. V gave up 0 bases and J gave up 4 bases, with 12 bases separating them. In germline, CDR1 is SQVTM, CDR2 ANQGSEA. CDR3 nucleotides: TGCAGCGTTGAAGAGGGGGGCATGGGCACTGAAGCTTTCTTT. As protein: CSVEEGGMGTEAFF.

This sequence joins TRBV7-9 and TRBJ1-2, with unresolved D. CDR1 and CDR2 from the germline V gene are SEHNR and FQNEAQ (reference sequence). The CDR3 spans 15 residues. Trimming took off 1 base at V and 6 bases at J, with 15 bases between the two ends. The CDR3 sequence: CASSLEATPPHGYTF. The CDR3, as DNA: TGTGCCAGCAGCTTAGAGGCCACCCCACCCCATGGCTACACCTTC.

The chain joins TRBV4-1 to TRBJ2-7; D is unresolved. The germline CDR1 and CDR2 sequences are MGHRA and YSYEKL. The CDR3 runs to 14 residues. The V end lost 4 bases, the J end lost 1 base, and 11 bases lay between the germline ends. The CDR3 DNA is TGCGCCAGCAGCCGCCCTGGAAGGTCCTACGAGCAGTACTTC. Protein product: CASSRPGRSYEQYF.

The chain couples TRBV30 to TRBJ2-1; the D is unclear. The V end was cut by 0 bases, the J end by 10 bases, with 7 bases between. Germline lookup yields CDR1 GTSNPN and CDR2 SVGIG (reference sequence). The CDR3 length is 11 residues. The CDR3 region is CAWSVQREQFF. For the CDR3, the DNA is TGTGCCTGGAGTGTACAACGGGAGCAGTTCTTC.

The V gene is TRBV14, the J gene TRBJ1-1, with TRBD1 as a possible D gene (5 bases). CDR1 is SGHDN, CDR2 FVKESK, per germline. There are 17 residues in the CDR3. V was shortened by 5 bases and J by 6 bases, with 25 bases between the two germline ends. The CDR3 loop reads CASSFSGGGRAKAEAFF. DNA of the CDR3: TGTGCCAGCAGCTTTAGTGGGGGAGGGAGAGCAAAAGCTGAAGCTTTCTTT.

The chain recombines TRBV15 with TRBJ2-7, with D unclear. V was shortened by 0 bases and J by 3 bases, with 6 bases between the two germline ends. This CDR3 has 13 amino acids. The germline gives CDR1 LNHNV, CDR2 YYDKDF (reference sequence). The CDR3 DNA sequence: TGTGCCACCAGCAGAGATCCGGGCTACGAGCAGTACTTC. It codes for CATSRDPGYEQYF.

The chain employs TRBV18 and TRBJ1-5; perhaps TRBD1 as D (5 bases). CDR1 is KGHSH and CDR2 is LQKENI in the germline V gene. The CDR3 runs 16 residues. Trimming stripped 2 bases from V and 0 bases from J, with 11 bases between. Here the CDR3 DNA reads TGTGCCAGCTCACCAAGAAGGGACCCTAGCAATCAGCCCCAGCATTTT. Protein product: CASSPRRDPSNQPQHF. Combining the CDR3 with reference TRBV18 and TRBJ1-5 gives the whole variable domain NAGVMQNPRHLVRRRGQEARLRCSPMKGHSHVYWYRQLPEEGLKFMVYLQKENIIDESGMPKERFSAEFPKEGPSILRIQQVVRGDSAAYFCASSPRRDPSNQPQHFGDGTRLSIL.